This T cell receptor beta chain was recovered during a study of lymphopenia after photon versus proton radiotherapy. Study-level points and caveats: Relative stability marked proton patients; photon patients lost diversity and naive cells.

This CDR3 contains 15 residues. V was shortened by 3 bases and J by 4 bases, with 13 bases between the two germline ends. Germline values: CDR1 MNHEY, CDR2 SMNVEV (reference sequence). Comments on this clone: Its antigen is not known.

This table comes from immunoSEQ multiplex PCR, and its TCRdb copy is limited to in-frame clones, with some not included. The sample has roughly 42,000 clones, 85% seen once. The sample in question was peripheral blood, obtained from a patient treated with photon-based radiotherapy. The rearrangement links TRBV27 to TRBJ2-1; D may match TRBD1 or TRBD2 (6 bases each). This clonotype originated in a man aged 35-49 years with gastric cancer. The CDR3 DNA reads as TGTGCCAGCAGTTTTAGCGGACAGAAGTACAATGAGCAGTTCTTC. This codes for CASSFSGQKYNEQFF.